The source of this T cell receptor (beta chain) is a study of glioma-infiltrating T cells. Study-wide findings and caveats: CDR3 overlap between tissue and blood was very small. Non-neoplastic patients had below-expected tissue-blood divergence, while all gliomas exceeded expectation.

This clonotype was picked up a small number of times. Its antigen is undetermined. The iRepertoire nested amplicon-rescue multiplex PCR amplified TCR alpha and beta CDR3s from RNA. TCRdb analysed the multiplex PCR reads with MiXCR anew, one entry per CDR3 protein. The repertoire holds over 120,000 distinct CDR3 sequences, around 42% seen once, with 20% to 25% in the top ten. CDR1 MNHNS and CDR2 SASEGT come from the germline V gene. The CDR3 covers 15 residues. Trimming cost V 7 bases and J 1 base, with 17 bases left between them. The chain employs TRBV6-1 and TRBJ2-7, with D possibly being TRBD1 (6 bases). The sequenced sample consisted of glioma tissue, nonneoplastic brain tissue, or PBMCs (not recorded which). The source is a human donor with low-grade glioma or glioblastoma, undergoing nonglioma brain surgery, or in good health (not recorded which). The CDR3 loop reads CASKVATGLSYEQYF. CDR3 DNA: TGTGCCAGCAAGGTAGCGACAGGATTATCCTACGAGCAGTACTTC.